This record concerns one TCR beta chain sequence. Its cognate antigen is unknown. In triplicate, each CD8+ T cell subset was sorted at around 290,000 cells per replicate. This record belongs to a study of CXCR3-negative and CXCR3-positive naive CD8 T cells. Study conclusions and caveats: Much lower diversity was found in memory CD8+ cells, while both naive subsets had comparably high diversity. CXCR3-negative naive cells had less hydrophobic TRB CDR3s than did CXCR3-positive naive cells. Naive CXCR3-positive and CXCR3-negative cells shared TRBV-TRBJ usage; memory cells diverged.

Libraries were UMI-labeled 5' RACE TRB cDNA. TCRdb re-called the 5' RACE reads and shows each CDR3 protein once, DNA omitted. This sample's clone table lists around 92,000 distinct CDR3 sequences. This sequence originates from a human donor in good health. Some clones in this sample may be carry-over from other donors' samples. The specimen sequenced was naive CXCR3- CD8+ T cells from blood. Regarding subset: CD45RO-CCR7+CD27+CD95- naive CD8+ T cells lacking CXCR3 (TNR3-).

The chain's CDR3 is CASSLTTDTEAFF. This sequence joins TRBV7-9 and TRBJ1-1. Germline V gene sequence: CDR1 SEHNR, CDR2 FQNEAQ (reference sequence). The CDR3 loop spans 13 amino acids.